Below, 9 T cell receptor beta chains from the same sample are listed, as sequenced in a study of cytomegalovirus exposure and HLA in healthy donors. 13 Jbeta primers and 60 Vbeta primers were used for the PCR. Data came from immunoSEQ multiplex PCR; TCRdb stores just in-frame clones and leaves some out. The sample holds more than 150,000 clones; about 80% are singletons and the top ten take 0.65%. Sequenced input: PBMCs. Every receptor here comes from a boy between 5 and 17 years old in good health and CMV-seronegative.

The chain links TRBV15 to TRBJ1-6, with D unclear. V was pared by 1 base and J by 6 bases, with 10 bases between. This CDR3 is built from 15 residues. The germline CDR1 and CDR2 sequences are LNHNV and YYDKDF (reference sequence). CDR3 region: CATSRAHRSNSPLHF. DNA of the CDR3: TGTGCCACCAGCAGAGCCCACAGAAGTAATTCACCCCTCCACTTT.

This rearrangement joins TRBV19 to TRBJ1-1; D might be TRBD1 (6 bases). Germline CDR1 reads LNHDA; CDR2 reads SQIVND (reference sequence). With 7 bases removed from V and 5 bases from J, the gap between germline ends came to 17 bases. CDR3 length equals 14 residues. As DNA, the CDR3 is TGTGCCAGTAACAGCGCCAGGGGTAGAACTGAAGCTTTCTTT. This codes for CASNSARGRTEAFF.

This clone was observed a handful of times. The chain links TRBV30 to TRBJ1-1; possibly TRBD1 for D (5 bases). Germline-derived CDR1 and CDR2 are GTSNPN and SVGIG (reference sequence). The V gene lost 0 bases and the J gene lost 1 base, with 6 bases spanning the gap. This CDR3 is 13 amino acids long. The CDR3 coding sequence is TGTGCCTGGAGTGTTGGGGCGAACACTGAAGCTTTCTTT. Translated, it gives CAWSVGANTEAFF.

The chain is built from TRBV9 and TRBJ1-1; perhaps TRBD1 as D (5 bases). This CDR3 spans 13 amino acids. Germline V gene data show CDR1 as SGDLS and CDR2 as YYNGEE. The germline V and J ends were trimmed by 3 bases and 1 base, with 7 bases remaining between them. CDR3 amino acids: CASSATGNTEAFF. For the CDR3, the DNA is TGTGCCAGCAGCGCCACAGGGAACACTGAAGCTTTCTTT.

V is TRBV5-1 and J is TRBJ2-5; D may be TRBD2 (6 bases). Looked up from germline, CDR1 is SGHRS and CDR2 is YFSETQ. The CDR3 has 17 amino acids. The V gene lost 0 bases and the J gene lost 2 bases, with 17 bases spanning the gap. CDR3 sequence: CASSLAVGSGGQETQYF. CDR3 in DNA: TGCGCCAGCAGCTTGGCTGTTGGGAGTGGGGGGCAAGAGACCCAGTACTTC.

The V gene is TRBV9, the J gene TRBJ2-3; tentatively, D is TRBD2 (6 bases). V was pared by 4 bases and J by 2 bases, with 11 bases between. CDR1 is SGDLS, CDR2 YYNGEE, per germline. CDR3 length equals 14 residues. As DNA, the CDR3 is TGTGCCAGCAGCCTTTCGGGGGACACAGATACGCAGTATTTT. It encodes CASSLSGDTDTQYF. Looking up the rest from reference TRBV9 and TRBJ2-3 gives the full variable domain: DSGVTQTPKHLITATGQRVTLRCSPRSGDLSVYWYQQSLDQGLQFLIQYYNGEERAKGNILERFSAQQFPDLHSELNLSSLELGDSALYFCASSLSGDTDTQYFGPGTRLTVL.

J is TRBJ2-7 and V is TRBV6-6, with 11 bases lining up with TRBD1. The length of the CDR3 is 16 residues. From germline, CDR1 is MNHNY and CDR2 SVGAGI (reference sequence). Unmatched junction bases numbered 8, after V lost 5 bases and J lost 2 bases. CDR3: CASSPDWGQGAYEQYF. In DNA, the CDR3 is TGTGCCAGCAGTCCCGATTGGGGACAGGGGGCCTACGAGCAGTACTTC.

The rearrangement joins TRBV30 to TRBJ2-5, with 9 bases that match TRBD1. The CDR3 spans 13 residues. Germline trimming cut 3 bases from V and 5 bases from J; bases unmatched to any gene: 4. Looked up from germline, CDR1 is GTSNPN and CDR2 is SVGIG (reference sequence). The CDR3 protein is CAWRNRGRETQYF. In DNA form, the CDR3 reads TGTGCCTGGAGGAACAGGGGGCGGGAGACCCAGTACTTC.

V usage is TRBV10-3 and J usage is TRBJ1-2; 8 bases match TRBD1. The trim removed 0 bases at V and 6 bases at J, leaving 12 bases unmatched. The V gene's germline CDR1 is ENHRY and CDR2 SYGVKD. This CDR3 has 17 residues. The CDR3 spells CAISESKPGQVTDGYTF. The CDR3, as DNA: TGTGCCATCAGTGAGTCGAAGCCGGGACAGGTCACAGATGGCTACACCTTC.